Listed here is a single TCR beta chain. This record belongs to a study of cytotoxic CD8 clonotypes in ibrutinib-treated CLL. Assay used: immunoSEQ multiplex PCR; TCRdb lists only in-frame clones, some missing. This table has 190,000 or so clones, 72% appearing once. Deletions cut 4 bases from V and 5 bases from J, with 12 bases between. This CDR3 contains 13 residues. CDR1 SQVTM and CDR2 ANQGSEA come from the germline V gene. The specimen was PBMCs, collected after 24 months of ibrutinib treatment. This clonotype was sampled from a human donor with chronic lymphocytic leukemia. This sequence joins TRBV29-1 and TRBJ2-1; TRBD2 might be the D (6 bases). This CDR3 is CSVGRGGDNEQFF. CDR3 nucleotide sequence: TGCAGCGTTGGCCGGGGCGGGGACAATGAGCAGTTCTTC.